The 19 T cell receptor beta chains reported below all come from one sample, sequenced in a study of blood T cell repertoires in COVID-19. Clones were sequenced by immunoSEQ multiplex PCR, and TCRdb holds only the in-frame ones, with some missing. The table has around 340,000 clones, approximately 86% seen once. Sample: peripheral blood. These receptors originate from a woman in her sixties with COVID-19, enrolled during active disease.

The chain is built from TRBV30 and TRBJ2-2, with a possible D match to TRBD1 (6 bases). V lost 0 bases to trimming and J lost 3 bases, with 17 bases between them. Germline-derived CDR1 and CDR2 are GTSNPN and SVGIG (reference sequence). CDR3 length equals 17 residues. This CDR3 reads CAWSVEMGQGYTGELFF. In nucleotides, the CDR3 is TGTGCCTGGAGTGTCGAGATGGGGCAGGGGTACACCGGGGAGCTGTTTTTT.

This chain links TRBV19 with TRBJ1-1; no firm D call. CDR3 length: 13 residues. Trimming took 6 bases from V and 1 from J, leaving 9 bases between them. CDR1 is LNHDA and CDR2 is SQIVND in the germline V gene (reference sequence). The CDR3, as DNA: TGTGCCAGTAGCCGGTCGAAGAACACTGAAGCTTTCTTT. Its protein product is CASSRSKNTEAFF.

CDR3 in amino acids: CASRWGAEAFF. CDR3 coding DNA: TGTGCCAGCCGGTGGGGGGCTGAAGCTTTCTTT. J is TRBJ1-1 and V is TRBV12-3 or TRBV12-4, with D tentatively TRBD1 (5 bases). The CDR3 length is 11 residues. V lost 8 bases and J 6 bases, leaving 10 bases between the germline ends.

J is TRBJ1-2 and V is TRBV2; unclear D gene. The V and J ends lost 8 bases and 4 bases respectively, with 8 bases between them. The CDR3 is made up of 11 amino acids. Germline-derived CDR1 and CDR2 are SNHLY and FYNNEI. The CDR3 DNA sequence: TGTGCCAGCTCCGGTGCCTATGGCTACACCTTC. Residues: CASSGAYGYTF.

This chain connects TRBV4-3 to TRBJ1-2, with 9 bases that match TRBD1. J gave up 3 bases and V 3 bases, and 8 bases lay outside the gene matches. The CDR3 consists of 16 residues. From germline, CDR1 is LGHNA and CDR2 YSLEER. DNA of the CDR3: TGCGCCAGCAGCCAGGGGGACAGGGACCCCTACTATGGCTACACCTTC. Translated: CASSQGDRDPYYGYTF.

V gene TRBV10-3 combines with J gene TRBJ2-2; D not resolved. The CDR3 has 14 amino acids. Germline V gene lookup returns CDR1 ENHRY and CDR2 SYGVKD. Between the trimmed V and J ends, which lost 10 bases and 2 bases, there was a span of 14 bases. The CDR3 reads CATHSDDNTGELFF. CDR3 sequence (DNA): TGTGCCACCCACAGTGATGACAACACCGGGGAGCTGTTTTTT.

The table lists this clone with a few counts. V is TRBV18 and J is TRBJ2-2; 7 nucleotides match TRBD1. Germline lookup yields CDR1 KGHSH and CDR2 LQKENI. Trimming took 6 bases from V and 4 from J; bases not matched to a gene: 8. The CDR3 spans 15 residues. CDR3 DNA: TGTGCCAGCTCCCGGCCGACAGGGTTCACCGGGGAGCTGTTTTTT. Protein product: CASSRPTGFTGELFF. Drawing the rest from reference TRBV18 and TRBJ2-2, the complete variable domain is NAGVMQNPRHLVRRRGQEARLRCSPMKGHSHVYWYRQLPEEGLKFMVYLQKENIIDESGMPKERFSAEFPKEGPSILRIQQVVRGDSAAYFCASSRPTGFTGELFFGEGSRLTVL.

This chain uses TRBV29-1 with TRBJ2-2; D might be TRBD1 (5 bases). With 4 bases removed from V and 5 bases from J, the gap between germline ends came to 23 bases. The V gene's germline CDR1 is SQVTM and CDR2 ANQGSEA. The CDR3 is 17 amino acids. The CDR3 protein is CSVGYRGRTSRTGELFF. The CDR3 nucleotides read TGCAGCGTTGGTTATAGGGGCCGAACGTCGAGAACCGGGGAGCTGTTTTTT.

This chain links TRBV2 with TRBJ1-1; TRBD1 matches 9 bases. The V segment lost 4 bases and the J segment 11 bases; nucleotides outside the gene matches: 8. The length of the CDR3 is 13 residues. The germline V gene has CDR1 SNHLY and CDR2 FYNNEI. CDR3 DNA: TGTGCCAGCAGTGGGACAGGGGAGGGCTTGGCTTTCTTT. Translation: CASSGTGEGLAFF.

The genes are TRBV5-1 and TRBJ2-5, with 7 bases lining up with TRBD1. The germline CDR1 and CDR2 sequences are SGHRS and YFSETQ. V was clipped by 0 bases and J by 4 bases; unmatched bases: 6. The CDR3 sequence is 15 residues long. CDR3 in amino acids: CASSLAGQRVETQYF. CDR3 sequence (DNA): TGCGCCAGCAGCTTGGCGGGACAGAGGGTAGAGACCCAGTACTTC.

About this clone: At the DNA level, this CDR3 is encoded by other sequences in the same sample as well. The rearrangement uses TRBV5-1 and TRBJ1-1; possibly TRBD1 for D (6 bases). V lost 0 bases and J lost 1, with 10 bases in between. The germline CDR1 and CDR2 sequences are SGHRS and YFSETQ. The CDR3 runs 15 residues. This CDR3 reads CASSLGGQWNTEAFF. CDR3 nucleotides: TGCGCCAGCAGCTTGGGAGGACAGTGGAACACTGAAGCTTTCTTT.

This chain uses TRBV9 with TRBJ2-2; no firm D call. The CDR3 extends over 15 amino acids. Germline V gives CDR1 SGDLS, CDR2 YYNGEE. V was pared by 3 bases and J by 1 base, with 10 bases between. CDR3 nucleotides: TGTGCCAGCAGCGGAACTCACCGGAACACCGGGGAGCTGTTTTTT. Its protein is CASSGTHRNTGELFF.

The chain has TRBV10-2 and TRBJ1-6; 8 positions match TRBD1. The CDR3 is 14 amino acids. Unmatched junction bases numbered 3, after V lost 3 bases and J lost 8 bases. Germline CDR1 reads WSHSY; CDR2 reads SAAADI. CDR3 DNA sequence: TGCGCCAGCAGTGATGGACAGGGAGATTCACCCCTCCACTTT. It is translated as CASSDGQGDSPLHF.

The rearrangement links TRBV19 to TRBJ1-1, with unresolved D. With 6 bases removed from V and 8 bases from J, the gap between germline ends came to 16 bases. CDR3 length: 13 residues. The germline CDR1 and CDR2 sequences are LNHDA and SQIVND (reference sequence). The CDR3 DNA is TGTGCCAGTAGACCACGGAACGGGGTGGAAGCTTTCTTT. It codes for CASRPRNGVEAFF.

This chain connects TRBV25-1 to TRBJ1-2; D remains unclear. Germline assignment: CDR1 MGHDK and CDR2 SYGVNS. The V end was cut by 6 bases, the J end by 8 bases, with 19 bases between. The CDR3 length is 14 residues. In nucleotides, the CDR3 is TGTGCCAGCAGCGACCTCGAGGGATTCAGCGGCTACACCTTC. Translation: CASSDLEGFSGYTF.

The chain employs TRBV11-3 and TRBJ2-3, with 9 bases that match TRBD1. V lost 5 bases to trimming and J lost 4 bases; unmatched junction nucleotides: 10. CDR3 length: 16 amino acids. CDR1 is SGHNT and CDR2 is YENEEA in the germline V gene. The CDR3 region has the DNA TGTGCCAGCAGCACGCGACAGGGGGGGATTGCAGATACGCAGTATTTT. Residues: CASSTRQGGIADTQYF.

The rearrangement links TRBV19 to TRBJ1-1; D is possibly TRBD1 (5 bases). Germline V CDR1 and CDR2: LNHDA, SQIVND (reference sequence). V was pared by 2 bases and J by 3 bases, with 16 bases between. The CDR3 is 16 residues long. CDR3 residues: CASSIHYGREDTEAFF. The CDR3 nucleotides are TGTGCCAGTAGTATACATTATGGCAGGGAGGACACTGAAGCTTTCTTT.

The CDR3 bases are TGTGCCAGCAGCTTAGGTCCGCCAGGTGGAGGCTATGGCTACACCTTC. It encodes CASSLGPPGGGYGYTF. The chain has TRBV11-2 and TRBJ1-2; D uncertain. The length of the CDR3 is 16 residues. V lost 1 base and J 4 bases, leaving 16 bases between the germline ends. CDR1 and CDR2 (germline): SGHAT, FQNNGV. Together with reference TRBV11-2 and TRBJ1-2, the CDR3 gives the full variable domain: EAGVAQSPRYKIIEKRQSVAFWCNPISGHATLYWYQQILGQGPKLLIQFQNNGVVDDSQLPKDRFSAERLKGVDSTLKIQPAKLEDSAVYLCASSLGPPGGGYGYTFGSGTRLTVV.

The gene calls are TRBV5-6 and TRBJ2-3; a possible D gene is TRBD2 (6 bases). Trimming left V 5 bases short and J 0 bases short, with 13 bases between. This CDR3 comprises 15 residues. Germline values: CDR1 SGHDT, CDR2 YYEEEE. The CDR3 region is CASSSYGTSTDTQYF. In DNA, the CDR3 is TGTGCCAGCAGTTCTTACGGGACTAGCACAGATACGCAGTATTTT.